The subject of this entry is one TCR beta chain. The V end lost 6 bases, the J end lost 5 bases, and 9 bases lay between the germline ends. This CDR3 has 12 residues. As originally analysed: Amplification of reference gene primers was used by the study to estimate nucleated cell counts. Only in-frame clones appear in the TCRdb table, and some are missing; sequencing was by immunoSEQ multiplex PCR. That table gives V, J and clone size, and the DNA gave D and trimming. The sample consists of about 160,000 clones, approximately 80% of them appearing once. The sample comes from a study of blood T cell repertoires in COVID-19. About the study: The origin of the acute and convalescent COVID-19 samples was the United States, Italy and Spain. Nucleic acid was either cDNA or gDNA, and it came from T cells, B-cell-depleted T cells, or PBMCs.

Each participant's cohort was designated according to participant-reported clinical history. Input material: PBMCs or T cells enriched from blood (not recorded which). This rearrangement joins TRBV12-3 or TRBV12-4 to TRBJ2-3; the D gene is possibly TRBD2 (5 bases). This receptor was taken from a middle-aged man who had recovered from COVID-19. This chain's CDR3 is CASRAEGDTQYF. The CDR3 nucleotides are TGTGCCAGCAGGGCCGAGGGAGATACGCAGTATTTT.